This note documents a single T cell receptor (beta chain) sequence. The entry originates in a study of blood T cell repertoires in COVID-19. Across the whole study: COVID-19 samples from acute and convalescent phases originated in the United States, Italy and Spain. The analysed material was cDNA or gDNA that came from T cells, B-cell-depleted T cells, or PBMCs.

CDR3 length: 16 residues. Germline-derived CDR1 and CDR2 are LNHDA and SQIVND (reference sequence). In the original analysis: Nucleated cell number was recorded as an estimate derived from reference gene primer amplification. Assay used: immunoSEQ multiplex PCR; TCRdb lists only in-frame clones, some missing. Clone size and V and J calls were adopted from that table, with D and trimming inferred from the DNA. Of 95,000 to 100,000 clones listed, almost 95% are singletons. V is TRBV19 and J is TRBJ2-1; 7 nucleotides line up with TRBD2. The sample was peripheral blood. This clonotype was sampled from a man aged 45-65 years with active COVID-19. The CDR3 loop reads CGATLPLKRDGGEQFF. DNA for the CDR3: TGTGGCGCGACCCTTCCCCTTAAGCGGGACGGCGGTGAGCAGTTCTTC.